The 20 T cell receptor beta chains reported below all come from one sample, sequenced in a study of T cells in Graves' hyperthyroidism and ophthalmopathy. TCR beta CDR3 regions were amplified from RNA transcripts. An initial round of RT-PCR targeting the TCR CDR3 relied on the HTBI primer set. TCRdb re-called the multiplex PCR reads through MiXCR, storing one row per CDR3 protein. The sample includes a few hundred thousand distinct CDR3 sequences, 19% seen only once; the top ten take around 3.6%. Sequencing used blood. The receptors originated from a woman under 30 with Graves' hyperthyroidism.

About this clonotype: In this CDR3 the conserved last residue, phenylalanine or tryptophan, is missing, so a read error is likely. The V and J genes are TRBV3-1 and TRBJ1-1; 7 positions agree with TRBD1. Germline CDR1 reads LGHDT; CDR2 reads YNNKEL (reference sequence). After removal of 4 bases from V and 11 bases from J, the junction contained 7 bases not matched to a gene. CDR3 length: 12 amino acids. The CDR3 region has the DNA TGTGCCAGCAGCCGAGGGACAGTCGACGCTTTCGTT. Residues: CASSRGTVDAFV.

This clonotype was observed at least ten times. The DNA of the CDR3 is TGTGCCAGCAGTACCCACCTTACTGTACCCTACAATGAGCAGTTCTTC. Its translation: CASSTHLTVPYNEQFF. The chain has TRBV6-1 and TRBJ2-1; D gene ambiguous. Germline CDR1 is MNHNS and CDR2 is SASEGT. The CDR3 totals 16 residues. Trimming stripped 5 bases from V and 2 bases from J, with 16 bases between.

The chain employs TRBV5-4 and TRBJ1-1; tentatively, D is TRBD1 (5 bases). This CDR3 contains 16 residues. Trimming removed 0 bases from V and 1 base from J, with 13 bases in between. The V gene's germline CDR1 is SGHNT and CDR2 YYREEE (reference sequence). The CDR3: CASSLDPGPRNTEAFF. The CDR3 DNA reads TGTGCCAGCAGCTTGGACCCAGGGCCAAGGAACACTGAAGCTTTCTTT.

At least ten counts were recorded for this clonotype. This rearrangement joins TRBV18 to TRBJ1-2, with D tentatively TRBD1 (5 bases). The germline V gene encodes CDR1 KGHSH and CDR2 LQKENI. The V gene lost 0 bases and the J gene lost 0 bases, with 8 bases spanning the gap. The CDR3 sequence is 15 residues long. CDR3 nucleotide sequence: TGTGCCAGCTCACCACCGGGACGGACTAACTATGGCTACACCTTC. Residues: CASSPPGRTNYGYTF.

This clonotype was counted ten times or more. V is TRBV7-2 and J is TRBJ2-7, with no clear D. The V gene lost 3 bases and the J gene lost 3 bases, with 9 bases spanning the gap. This CDR3 is built from 13 residues. Per germline, CDR1 SGHTA and CDR2 FQGNSA. CDR3 loop: CASSFRADYEQYF. The DNA of the CDR3 is TGTGCCAGCAGCTTCCGGGCCGACTACGAGCAGTACTTC.

This clonotype was seen at least ten times. The chain is built from TRBV4-2 and TRBJ1-2; 9 bases are shared with TRBD1. The germline V gene encodes CDR1 LGHNA and CDR2 YNFKEQ. Trimming cost V 1 base and J 4 bases; bases outside gene matches: 4. CDR3 length equals 15 residues. In DNA, the CDR3 is TGTGCCAGCAGCCAAGGGACAGGGGACTTCTATGGCTACACCTTC. As protein: CASSQGTGDFYGYTF.

The chain couples TRBV28 to TRBJ2-5; a possible D gene is TRBD1 (6 bases). The germline V and J ends were trimmed by 7 bases and 4 bases, with 19 bases remaining between them. CDR1 is MDHEN and CDR2 is SYDVKM in the germline V gene. The length of the CDR3 is 15 residues. CDR3 sequence reads: CASKRRQGWGETQYF. As DNA, the CDR3 is TGTGCCAGCAAACGGAGGCAGGGGTGGGGAGAGACCCAGTACTTC.

The rearrangement links TRBV27 to TRBJ2-7, with no clear D. The CDR3 length is 13 residues. Germline loops: CDR1 MNHEY, CDR2 SMNVEV (reference sequence). Deletions cut 6 bases from V and 5 bases from J, with 14 bases between. The CDR3 region has the DNA TGTGCCAGCAGCGCGATCAGCCCTAACGAGCAGTACTTC. It encodes CASSAISPNEQYF.

This clonotype was counted a few times. CDR3 in amino acids: CASSPAAGYQPQHF. The CDR3 bases are TGTGCCAGCTCACCTGCCGCAGGCTATCAGCCCCAGCATTTT. The chain carries TRBV18 and TRBJ1-5, with unresolved D. Trimming pared 3 bases from V and 5 bases from J, leaving 11 bases between. Germline-derived CDR1 and CDR2 are KGHSH and LQKENI. CDR3 length: 14 amino acids. The whole variable domain, remainder taken from reference TRBV18 and TRBJ1-5, is NAGVMQNPRHLVRRRGQEARLRCSPMKGHSHVYWYRQLPEEGLKFMVYLQKENIIDESGMPKERFSAEFPKEGPSILRIQQVVRGDSAAYFCASSPAAGYQPQHFGDGTRLSIL.

This clonotype was recorded once. The chain combines TRBV28 with TRBJ2-5; perhaps TRBD2 as D (6 bases). The CDR3 spans 15 residues. Germline loops: CDR1 MDHEN, CDR2 SYDVKM. Trimming pared 2 bases from V and 5 bases from J, leaving 15 bases between. The CDR3 coding sequence is TGTGCCAGCAGTTTAGAGATAGCGGTGGGGGAGACCCAGTACTTC. The encoded protein is CASSLEIAVGETQYF.

This clonotype was found many times. The gene calls are TRBV2 and TRBJ1-1, with D possibly TRBD1 on 5 matching bases. Trimming took 4 bases from V and 6 from J, leaving 15 bases between them. There are 14 residues in the CDR3. Germline loops: CDR1 SNHLY, CDR2 FYNNEI. The CDR3 is CASSADMRGSEAFF. CDR3 sequence (DNA): TGTGCCAGCAGTGCCGACATGCGGGGGTCTGAAGCTTTCTTT.

The chain is built from TRBV6-5 and TRBJ1-1; tentatively, D is TRBD1 (5 bases). The germline V gene encodes CDR1 MNHEY and CDR2 SVGAGI. The CDR3 runs to 14 residues. With 2 bases removed from V and 4 bases from J, the gap between germline ends came to 11 bases. CDR3 residues: CASSYRGGSTEAFF. CDR3 coding DNA: TGTGCCAGCAGTTACAGGGGTGGGAGCACTGAAGCTTTCTTT.

To note about this clonotype: One junction end disagrees with the germline gene, perhaps due to a read error. The gene calls are TRBV6-1 and TRBJ2-7, with D maybe TRBD1 (5 bases). There are 15 residues in the CDR3. Germline CDR1 reads MNHNS; CDR2 reads SASEGT. CDR3 bases: TGCGCCAGCAGCCAAGTTACCCAGGGTTCCTACGAGCAGTACTTC. Encoded protein: CASSQVTQGSYEQYF.

The sample holds many counts of this clonotype. The chain combines TRBV12-3 or TRBV12-4 with TRBJ1-1; D gene ambiguous. This CDR3 is built from 13 residues. Deletions cut 8 bases from V and 0 bases from J, with 10 bases between. The CDR3 bases are TGTGCCAGCCTCACCATCCTGAACACTGAAGCTTTCTTT. It is translated as CASLTILNTEAFF.

This chain's CDR3 is CASSHPPQNTEAFF. Here the CDR3 DNA reads TGCGCCAGCAGCCACCCCCCTCAGAACACTGAAGCTTTCTTT. The chain combines TRBV4-1 with TRBJ1-1; D ambiguous. Per germline, CDR1 MGHRA and CDR2 YSYEKL. The CDR3 length is 14 residues. V was trimmed by 3 bases and J by 1 base, leaving 9 bases between them.

This clonotype was picked up many times. V and J are TRBV6-1 and TRBJ1-1, with 7 positions matching TRBD1. The CDR3 covers 12 residues. CDR1 MNHNS and CDR2 SASEGT come from the germline V gene. V lost 5 bases and J lost 11; bases outside the gene matches: 8. The CDR3 DNA sequence: TGTGCCAGCAGTCCCACAGGGGCTTTGGCTTTCTTT. It yields the protein CASSPTGALAFF.

This clonotype has at least ten counts. The chain couples TRBV6-5 to TRBJ2-5; TRBD1 might be the D (6 bases). Deletions cut 3 bases from V and 2 bases from J, with 10 bases between. In germline, CDR1 is MNHEY, CDR2 SVGAGI. This CDR3 region has 14 residues. CDR3 nucleotide sequence: TGTGCCAGCAGTTATGGGGGCCGACAAGAGACCCAGTACTTC. The encoded protein is CASSYGGRQETQYF.

This clonotype was found many times. J is TRBJ2-6 and V is TRBV7-8, with D tentatively TRBD1 (6 bases). The germline V and J ends were trimmed by 1 base and 2 bases, with 9 bases remaining between them. The CDR3 runs to 16 residues. Germline CDR1 and CDR2: SGHVS and FQNEAQ. CDR3 DNA: TGTGCCAGCAGCTTAGACAGGGTAACTGGGGCCAACGTCCTGACTTTC. Amino acids: CASSLDRVTGANVLTF. Combining the CDR3 with reference TRBV7-8 and TRBJ2-6 gives the whole variable domain GAGVSQSPRYKVAKRGQDVALRCDPISGHVSLFWYQQALGQGPEFLTYFQNEAQLDKSGLPSDRFFAERPEGSVSTLKIQRTQQEDSAVYLCASSLDRVTGANVLTFGAGSRLTVL.

In the case of this clonotype: A read error may explain this, as a much larger clone is one base away. The chain combines TRBV12-3 or TRBV12-4 with TRBJ2-5, with 9 bases that match TRBD2. The CDR3 consists of 12 residues. The CDR3 nucleotides are TGTGCCAGCCGGACTAGCGAGGAGACCAAGTACTTC. Protein: CASRTSEETKYF.

The chain joins TRBV12-3 or TRBV12-4 to TRBJ1-1; 11 bases agree with TRBD1. V lost 5 bases, J lost 4 bases, and 9 bases stayed unmatched. The CDR3 has 16 residues. The CDR3 spells CASSPLDRGLRTEAFF. CDR3 DNA: TGTGCCAGCAGTCCTTTGGACAGGGGGCTACGCACTGAAGCTTTCTTT.